The present T cell receptor beta chain was sequenced within a study of OX40 agonist ivuxolimab in advanced cancers. Findings and limits, study-wide: Within 6 weeks, CD4+ and CD8+ blood T cells expanded clonally at 0.1 to 3.0 mg/kg.

The V gene's germline CDR1 is KGHSH and CDR2 LQKENI. The CDR3 totals 16 residues. V lost 0 bases to trimming and J lost 6 bases, with 12 bases between them. The method was immunoSEQ multiplex PCR; TCRdb's version includes in-frame clones alone and lacks a portion of them. The profile shows 59,000 or so clones, approximately 82% of them singletons. About this clone itself: Its antigen remains unknown.

The material sequenced was CD4+ or CD8+ T cells sorted from blood, taken in a trial of the OX40 agonist ivuxolimab. The V call is TRBV18, the J call TRBJ1-6; D is undetermined. The clonotype comes from an adult with an advanced solid tumor such as melanoma, head and neck, liver or kidney cancer. The CDR3 nucleotides read TGTGCCAGCTCACCACCGGCCGGAAGTTTTAATTCACCCCTCCACTTT. Its translation is CASSPPAGSFNSPLHF. Filled out from reference TRBV18 and TRBJ1-6, the complete variable domain reads NAGVMQNPRHLVRRRGQEARLRCSPMKGHSHVYWYRQLPEEGLKFMVYLQKENIIDESGMPKERFSAEFPKEGPSILRIQQVVRGDSAAYFCASSPPAGSFNSPLHFGNGTRLTVT.